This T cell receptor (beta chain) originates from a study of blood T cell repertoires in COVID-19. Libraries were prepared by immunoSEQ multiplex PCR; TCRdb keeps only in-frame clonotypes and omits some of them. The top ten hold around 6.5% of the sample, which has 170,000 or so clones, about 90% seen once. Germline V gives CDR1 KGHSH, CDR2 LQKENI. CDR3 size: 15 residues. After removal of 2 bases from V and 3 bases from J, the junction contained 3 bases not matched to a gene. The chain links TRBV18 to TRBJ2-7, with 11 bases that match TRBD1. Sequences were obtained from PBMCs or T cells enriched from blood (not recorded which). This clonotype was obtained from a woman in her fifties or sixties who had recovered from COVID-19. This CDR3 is CASSPGTGGGYEQYF. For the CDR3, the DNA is TGTGCCAGCTCACCAGGGACAGGGGGTGGCTACGAGCAGTACTTC.